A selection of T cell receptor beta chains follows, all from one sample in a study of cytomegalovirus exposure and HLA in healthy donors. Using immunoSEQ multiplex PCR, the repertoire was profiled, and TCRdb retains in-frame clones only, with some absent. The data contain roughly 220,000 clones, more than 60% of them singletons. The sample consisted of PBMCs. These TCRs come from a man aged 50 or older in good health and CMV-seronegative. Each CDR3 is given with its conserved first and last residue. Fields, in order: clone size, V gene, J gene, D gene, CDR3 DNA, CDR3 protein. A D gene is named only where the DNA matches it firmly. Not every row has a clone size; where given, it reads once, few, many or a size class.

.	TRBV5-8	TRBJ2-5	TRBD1	TGTGCCAGCAGCCTGACAGGGGGCAGGGAGACCCAGTACTTC	CASSLTGGRETQYF
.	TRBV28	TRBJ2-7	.	TGTGCCAGCAGTTTAACAGGGACTAACTACGAGCAGTACTTC	CASSLTGTNYEQYF
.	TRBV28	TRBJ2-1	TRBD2	TGTGCCAGCAGTCCCGGGACTAGCGGGAGTAAGGGGCAGTTCTTC	CASSPGTSGSKGQFF
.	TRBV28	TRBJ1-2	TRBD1	TGTGCCAGCAGAAATATGGGACAGGGGGTTTACACCTTC	CASRNMGQGVYTF
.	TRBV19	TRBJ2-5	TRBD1	TGTGCCAGTAGTCGGGGACAGGGTTTCGAGACCCAGTACTTC	CASSRGQGFETQYF
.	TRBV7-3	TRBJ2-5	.	TGTGCCAGCAGCCCCCGGGGGACGACTCAAGAGACCCAGTACTTC	CASSPRGTTQETQYF
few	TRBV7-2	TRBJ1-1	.	TGTGCCAGCAGCTTAGCGAACAGCATGGGGAACACTGAAGCTTTCTTT	CASSLANSMGNTEAFF
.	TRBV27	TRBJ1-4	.	TGTGCCGCAGGGACCCCGCGGGGAAAACTGTTTTTT	CAAGTPRGKLFF
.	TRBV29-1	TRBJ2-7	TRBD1	TGCAGCGTTGGAGACAGGGAATACTACGAGCAGTACTTC	CSVGDREYYEQYF
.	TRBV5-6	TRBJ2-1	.	TGTGCCAGCAGATCCCGCGAAGTACGCTACAATGAGCAGTTCTTC	CASRSREVRYNEQFF
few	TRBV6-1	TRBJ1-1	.	TGTGCCAGCCAGACACGGTATAACACTGAAGCTTTCTTT	CASQTRYNTEAFF
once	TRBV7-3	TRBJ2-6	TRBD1	TGTGCCAGCAGCTTAGCGGGACAGGGAAGGTCTGGGGCCAACGTCCTGACTTTC	CASSLAGQGRSGANVLTF
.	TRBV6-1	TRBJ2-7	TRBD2	TGTGCCAGCAGTGGGGGGACTAGGTTTGGTTCTGGCTCCTACGAGCAGTACTTC	CASSGGTRFGSGSYEQYF
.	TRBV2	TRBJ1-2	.	TGTGCCAGCATTCTAAGGAGGGGTGACTATGGCTACACCTTC	CASILRRGDYGYTF
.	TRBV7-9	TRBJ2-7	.	TGTGCCAGCAGCCGCGAGGAAGAGCAGTACTTC	CASSREEEQYF
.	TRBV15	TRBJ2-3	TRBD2	TGTGCCACCAGCAGAGATAACGAGCGGGAGAGAAGAGATACGCAGTATTTT	CATSRDNERERRDTQYF
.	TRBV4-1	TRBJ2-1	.	TGCGCCAGCAGCCAAGTAGGTGGGAGCGGCTACAATGAGCAGTTCTTC	CASSQVGGSGYNEQFF
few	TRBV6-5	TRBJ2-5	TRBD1	TGTGCCAGCAGTTACTCGGCAGGGGGCCAAGAGACCCAGTACTTC	CASSYSAGGQETQYF
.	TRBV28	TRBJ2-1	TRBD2	TGTAAAGCGAGCGGGAGGGCCGGTACCAATGAGCAGTTCTTC	CKASGRAGTNEQFF
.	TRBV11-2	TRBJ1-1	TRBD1	TGTGCCAGCAGCTTAGGGGACAGGGTTGATACTGAAGCTTTCTTT	CASSLGDRVDTEAFF
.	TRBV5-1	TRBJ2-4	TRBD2	TGCGCCAGCAGCTTGGAACGGCCGGGGGGTTGGGAAAACATTCAGTACTTC	CASSLERPGGWENIQYF
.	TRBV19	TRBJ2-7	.	TGTGCCAGTAGTATTATAGAGGGCTACGAGCAGTACTTC	CASSIIEGYEQYF
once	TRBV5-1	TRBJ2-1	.	TGCGCCAGCAGCACAAACAATGAGCAGTTCTTC	CASSTNNEQFF
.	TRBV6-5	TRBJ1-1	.	TGTGCCAGCAGGGCTCGGTCGGAGGGCACTGAAGCTTTCTTT	CASRARSEGTEAFF
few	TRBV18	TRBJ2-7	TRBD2	TGTGCCAGCTCACCACGGACTAGCGGGATCTCCTACGAGCAGTACTTC	CASSPRTSGISYEQYF
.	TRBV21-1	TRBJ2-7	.	TGTGCCAGCAGCAAGGTCGTGAGGGCGGGAACCTACGAGCAGTACTTC	CASSKVVRAGTYEQYF
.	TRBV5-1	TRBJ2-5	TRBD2	TGCGCCAGCAGCTTGGGGACTAGCTCCAGATGGGAGACCCAGTACTTC	CASSLGTSSRWETQYF
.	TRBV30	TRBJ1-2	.	TGTGCCTGGAGTGTACAGCGGGTCCCACCTCTCTATGGCTACACCTTC	CAWSVQRVPPLYGYTF
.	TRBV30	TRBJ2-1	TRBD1	TGTGCCTGGGCGACAGGGAGCGTTGGGGCCTACAATGAGCAGTTCTTC	CAWATGSVGAYNEQFF
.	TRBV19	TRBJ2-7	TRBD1	TGTGCCAGTAGTGGGACAGGGGTTTCCTACGAGCAGTACTTC	CASSGTGVSYEQYF
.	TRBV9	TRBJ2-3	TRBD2	TGTGCCAGCAGCGAGGGCCCTCGTCGGGGGGACACAGATACGCAGTATTTT	CASSEGPRRGDTDTQYF
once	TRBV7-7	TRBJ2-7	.	TGTGCTAGCAGCCCCCGGACGGGGACCTACGAGCAGTACTTC	CASSPRTGTYEQYF
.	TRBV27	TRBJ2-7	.	TGTGCCAGCAGTTTATCTCGAGGGAGCTATAGCTCCTACGAGCAGTACTTC	CASSLSRGSYSSYEQYF
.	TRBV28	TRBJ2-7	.	TGTGCCAGCAGTGTACCTCTAACAGGGTTGGGCTACGAGCAGTACTTC	CASSVPLTGLGYEQYF
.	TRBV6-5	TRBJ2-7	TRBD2	TGTGCCAGCAGTAGACTAGCGGGAGTCGGGGACGAGCAGTACTTC	CASSRLAGVGDEQYF
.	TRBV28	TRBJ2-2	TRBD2	TGTGCCAGCAGTTCTCCGGGACTAGCGGGAGAGGCCGGGGAGCTGTTTTTT	CASSSPGLAGEAGELFF
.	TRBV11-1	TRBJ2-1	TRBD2	TGTGCCAGCAGCGGCTGGGGGGAGGGCCGCAATGAGCAGTTCTTC	CASSGWGEGRNEQFF
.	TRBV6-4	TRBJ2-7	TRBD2	TGTGCCAGCAGTGACTCAGTCGGGAGGATTTTTTACGAGCAGTACTTC	CASSDSVGRIFYEQYF
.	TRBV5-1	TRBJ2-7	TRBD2	TGCGCCAGCAGCTGGTCCCACCCCGATCTAGCGGGTAGAGCCTACGAGCAGTACTTC	CASSWSHPDLAGRAYEQYF
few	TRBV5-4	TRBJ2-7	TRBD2	TGTGCCAGCAGCTCGGGACTAGCGGGTTACGAGCAGTACTTC	CASSSGLAGYEQYF
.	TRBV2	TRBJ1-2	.	TGTGCCAGCAGTGAAGGAGGCTATGGCTACACCTTC	CASSEGGYGYTF
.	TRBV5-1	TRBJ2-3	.	TGCGCCAGCAGCGATGGGACTAGCACAGATACGCAGTATTTT	CASSDGTSTDTQYF
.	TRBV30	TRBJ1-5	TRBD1	TGTGCCTGGAGTGTACGGGACAGGGGGTATCAGCCCCAGCATTTT	CAWSVRDRGYQPQHF
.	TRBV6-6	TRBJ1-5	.	TGTGCCAGCAGTAACGGACAGAGAACGAACCAGCCCCAGCATTTT	CASSNGQRTNQPQHF